This T cell receptor (beta chain) originates from a study of blood T cell repertoires in COVID-19. Membership in each cohort depended on participant-reported clinical history. The CDR3 is 16 residues long. V trimming: 9 bases; J trimming: 4 bases; junction bases outside the gene matches: 15. Germline V lookup: CDR1 SNHLY, CDR2 FYNNEI. Assay used: immunoSEQ multiplex PCR; TCRdb lists only in-frame clones, some missing. This table holds around 200,000 clones, 86% found once. Sequences were obtained from PBMCs or T cells enriched from blood (not recorded which). This clonotype was obtained from a middle-aged man with acute COVID-19. The J gene is TRBJ1-5, the V gene TRBV2; 7 nucleotides agree with TRBD1. In nucleotides, the CDR3 is TGTGCCAGTACTGAACCCGGGACAGAAAGTAATCAGCCCCAGCATTTT. Encoded protein: CASTEPGTESNQPQHF.